These 3 T cell receptor beta chains were all obtained from the same sample, sequenced in a study of long-term antiretroviral therapy in people with HIV. Running of the v3.0 immunoSEQ assay took place at survey level. The repertoire was sequenced with immunoSEQ multiplex PCR; TCRdb's copy has only in-frame clones and lacks some. The sample has roughly 34,000 clones; about 85% are singletons. This specimen consisted of unsorted PBMCs, obtained roughly 2.9 years before starting antiretroviral therapy. These receptors were taken from a woman in her thirties with HIV.

The chain carries TRBV6-5 and TRBJ2-2; D unclear. Germline-derived CDR1 and CDR2 are MNHEY and SVGAGI. V was trimmed by 7 bases and J by 1 base, leaving 13 bases between them. The CDR3 loop spans 15 amino acids. CDR3 nucleotide sequence: TGTGCCAGCAATAACCGCTGGGGGAACACCGGGGAGCTGTTTTTT. Encoded protein: CASNNRWGNTGELFF.

This chain connects TRBV27 to TRBJ1-6; D remains unclear. Per germline, CDR1 MNHEY and CDR2 SMNVEV (reference sequence). V lost 4 bases to trimming and J lost 6 bases, with 16 bases between them. The CDR3 contains 16 residues. CDR3 DNA: TGTGCCAGCAGTTCCTCTTACAGCCAGCTTAATTCACCCCTCCACTTT. Its translation: CASSSSYSQLNSPLHF.

This clone was seen only once. The V call is TRBV5-5, the J call TRBJ2-2; a weak D match, TRBD1 (6 bases). Per the germline V gene, CDR1 is SGHKS and CDR2 is YYEKEE (reference sequence). V shed 2 bases and J shed 3 bases, with 8 bases lying between them. The CDR3 extends over 14 amino acids. CDR3 nucleotides: TGTGCCAGCAGCTTACAGGGTTACACCGGGGAGCTGTTTTTT. Amino acids: CASSLQGYTGELFF. The full variable domain, rest sourced from reference TRBV5-5 and TRBJ2-2, is DAGVTQSPTHLIKTRGQQVTLRCSPISGHKSVSWYQQVLGQGPQFIFQYYEKEERGRGNFPDRFSARQFPNYSSELNVNALLLGDSALYLCASSLQGYTGELFFGEGSRLTVL.